These 27 T cell receptor beta chains were all obtained from the same sample, sequenced in a study of blood T cell repertoires in COVID-19. Using immunoSEQ multiplex PCR, the repertoire was profiled, and TCRdb retains in-frame clones only, with some absent. Altogether about 50,000 clones are present, approximately 91% being singletons, with the ten largest covering under 7.5%. The sequenced sample was peripheral blood. These receptors all stem from a man aged 45 to 65 with active COVID-19.

The V call is TRBV28, the J call TRBJ2-2, with D perhaps TRBD1 (6 bases). Per the germline V gene, CDR1 is MDHEN and CDR2 is SYDVKM. Trimming removed 5 bases from V and 4 bases from J, with 17 bases in between. The CDR3 consists of 16 residues. The CDR3 coding sequence is TGTGCCAGCAGTAAGGCTGGCAGGGGCGTCACCGGGGAGCTGTTTTTT. Protein product: CASSKAGRGVTGELFF.

The CDR3 loop reads CASSLRGDSTDTQYF. In DNA, the CDR3 is TGTGCCAGCAGCTTACGCGGGGATAGCACAGATACGCAGTATTTT. J is TRBJ2-3 and V is TRBV7-2; D may be TRBD2 (6 bases). CDR3 size: 15 residues. Germline V CDR1 and CDR2: SGHTA, FQGNSA. V shed 2 bases and J shed 0 bases, with 9 bases lying between them.

The chain uses TRBV5-8 and TRBJ1-2, with D hard to call. Between the trimmed V and J ends, which lost 1 base and 4 bases, there was a span of 5 bases. The CDR3 length is 12 residues. Germline loops: CDR1 SGHTS, CDR2 YDEGEE. Here the CDR3 DNA reads TGTGCCAGCAGCTTGATGAGCTATGGCTACACCTTC. This translates into CASSLMSYGYTF.

The genes are TRBV7-2 and TRBJ2-1; 11 bases line up with TRBD2. CDR1 is SGHTA and CDR2 is FQGNSA in the germline V gene. This CDR3 has 17 amino acids. Unmatched junction bases numbered 3, after V lost 2 bases and J lost 0 bases. The CDR3 here is CASSLRLAGYSYNEQFF. The DNA of the CDR3 is TGTGCCAGCAGCTTAAGACTAGCGGGGTACTCCTACAATGAGCAGTTCTTC.

A single count supports this clone. The V call is TRBV12-5, the J call TRBJ2-7; D is undetermined. CDR3 size: 11 residues. V was shortened by 0 bases and J by 6 bases, with 3 bases between the two germline ends. The germline CDR1 and CDR2 sequences are LGHNT and FRNRAP. CDR3 sequence reads: CASGLVAEQYF. In DNA, the CDR3 is TGTGCTAGTGGTTTGGTAGCCGAGCAGTACTTC.

The chain combines TRBV6-2 or TRBV6-3 with TRBJ2-7, with 7 positions matching TRBD2. The V and J ends lost 2 bases and 4 bases, in that order; junction bases with no gene match: 5. The length of the CDR3 is 14 residues. Germline values: CDR1 MNHEY, CDR2 SVGEGT. CDR3 in amino acids: CASSYRRGGYEQYF. CDR3 bases: TGTGCCAGCAGTTACCGAAGGGGAGGGTACGAGCAGTACTTC.

The J gene is TRBJ2-5, the V gene TRBV5-4; 7 positions agree with TRBD2. V dropped 4 bases and J dropped 2; count of bases not matched to a gene: 8. CDR3 length: 15 amino acids. Germline CDR1 and CDR2: SGHNT and YYREEE (reference sequence). In nucleotides, the CDR3 is TGTGCCAGCAGCATCGGGACTACAGAACAAGAGACCCAGTACTTC. Its protein is CASSIGTTEQETQYF.

V usage is TRBV7-2 and J usage is TRBJ2-7, with 8 positions matching TRBD2. Germline CDR1 SGHTA, CDR2 FQGNSA. After removal of 1 base from V and 6 bases from J, the junction contained 8 bases not matched to a gene. This CDR3 contains 15 residues. The CDR3 spells CASSLVATSDGEQYF. Here the CDR3 DNA reads TGTGCCAGCAGCTTAGTGGCGACTAGCGATGGCGAGCAGTACTTC.

V is TRBV10-3 and J is TRBJ2-3, with D perhaps TRBD2 (7 bases). Germline lookup yields CDR1 ENHRY and CDR2 SYGVKD. This CDR3 has 16 amino acids. Trimming left V 4 bases short and J 0 bases short, with 14 bases between. As DNA, the CDR3 is TGTGCCATCAGTGTGGGAGGGGGAAGCAGCACAGATACGCAGTATTTT. Encoded protein: CAISVGGGSSTDTQYF.

V usage is TRBV5-1 and J usage is TRBJ2-1; weak D call: TRBD2 (5 bases). Germline V gene data show CDR1 as SGHRS and CDR2 as YFSETQ. Trimming stripped 4 bases from V and 0 bases from J, with 14 bases between. There are 16 residues in the CDR3. Here the CDR3 reads CASSGPLDSSYNEQFF. The CDR3 nucleotides read TGCGCCAGCAGCGGGCCACTAGATAGCTCCTACAATGAGCAGTTCTTC.

This chain connects TRBV5-1 to TRBJ2-6; perhaps TRBD1 as D (6 bases). Germline-derived CDR1 and CDR2 are SGHRS and YFSETQ. The ends were cut back, 0 bases at V and 2 bases at J, with 12 bases in the middle. This CDR3 region has 17 residues. Here the CDR3 reads CASSLGTAAPGANVLTF. DNA for the CDR3: TGCGCCAGCAGCTTGGGGACAGCCGCCCCTGGGGCCAACGTCCTGACTTTC.

As DNA, the CDR3 is TGTGCCAGCAGTCCGACTAGCGGGGGGCCTAGCACAGATACGCAGTATTTT. Translating it yields CASSPTSGGPSTDTQYF. The chain couples TRBV27 to TRBJ2-3; 13 bases match TRBD2. The V and J ends lost 5 bases and 0 bases, in that order; junction bases with no gene match: 5. Germline V CDR1 and CDR2: MNHEY, SMNVEV (reference sequence). The CDR3 is 17 amino acids.

This chain links TRBV2 with TRBJ1-2; D unresolved. Germline loops: CDR1 SNHLY, CDR2 FYNNEI. CDR3 length: 15 residues. V dropped 2 bases and J dropped 7 bases, with 17 bases sitting between them. DNA for the CDR3: TGTGCCAGCAGTGAATTAACGACCGCGGCTGCTGGCTACACCTTC. Encoded protein: CASSELTTAAAGYTF.

The V gene is TRBV30, the J gene TRBJ1-3, with unresolved D. The CDR3 has 12 residues. Between the trimmed V and J ends, which lost 2 bases and 3 bases, there was a span of 5 bases. CDR1 GTSNPN and CDR2 SVGIG come from the germline V gene (reference sequence). This CDR3 reads CAWSSLGNTIYF. The DNA of the CDR3 is TGTGCCTGGAGTAGCCTTGGAAACACCATATATTTT.

V is TRBV6-5 and J is TRBJ1-1; the D is unclear. V lost 2 bases to trimming and J lost 3 bases, with 16 bases between them. Germline values: CDR1 MNHEY, CDR2 SVGAGI. This CDR3 region has 16 residues. CDR3 loop: CASSYASRGWDTEAFF. DNA for the CDR3: TGTGCCAGCAGTTACGCTTCTCGGGGATGGGACACTGAAGCTTTCTTT.

The chain joins TRBV10-1 to TRBJ2-3; 14 bases fit TRBD2. With V trimmed by 8 bases and J by 8 bases, 3 bases remained unmatched. This CDR3 has 13 residues. CDR1 and CDR2 from the germline V gene are WNHNN and SYGVQD (reference sequence). This chain's CDR3 is CASAGLAGGTQYF. The CDR3 DNA reads TGCGCCAGCGCCGGACTAGCGGGAGGTACGCAGTATTTT.

This clone was counted once. J is TRBJ1-1 and V is TRBV7-9, with 12 bases that match TRBD1. The CDR3 length is 16 residues. Germline assignment: CDR1 SEHNR and CDR2 FQNEAQ (reference sequence). Trimming took 6 bases from V and 7 from J; bases not matched to a gene: 12. DNA for the CDR3: TGTGCCAGCAGATATGGGACAGGGGGCAGTTTGGGTGAAGCTTTCTTT. This translates into CASRYGTGGSLGEAFF.

This sequence joins TRBV14 and TRBJ2-7; 7 bases match TRBD1. Germline trimming cut 6 bases from V and 2 bases from J; bases unmatched to any gene: 7. Per germline, CDR1 SGHDN and CDR2 FVKESK. This CDR3 is 14 amino acids long. CDR3 loop: CASRLSGQTYEQYF. For the CDR3, the DNA is TGTGCCAGCAGGCTCTCGGGACAGACCTACGAGCAGTACTTC.

The rearrangement joins TRBV7-9 to TRBJ2-7, with 7 nucleotides matching TRBD2. CDR3 length: 18 amino acids. V trimming: 3 bases; J trimming: 1 base; junction bases outside the gene matches: 15. Germline lookup yields CDR1 SEHNR and CDR2 FQNEAQ (reference sequence). In nucleotides, the CDR3 is TGTGCCAGCAGCTTGCCCTTGGGCGGGAGCCACCCTTCCTACGAGCAGTACTTC. This encodes CASSLPLGGSHPSYEQYF.

The chain carries TRBV29-1 and TRBJ2-7; 16 bases align to TRBD2. V was clipped by 6 bases and J by 6 bases; unmatched bases: 11. The length of the CDR3 is 16 residues. Germline lookup yields CDR1 SQVTM and CDR2 ANQGSEA. CDR3 nucleotide sequence: TGCAGCGTCCTTCCCGGGACTAGCGGGGGGGTTGGCGAGCAGTACTTC. Residues: CSVLPGTSGGVGEQYF.

The chain combines TRBV5-8 with TRBJ1-6; D is ambiguous. In germline, CDR1 is SGHTS, CDR2 YDEGEE. Trimming stripped 0 bases from V and 6 bases from J, with 7 bases between. This CDR3 is built from 14 residues. In DNA form, the CDR3 reads TGTGCCAGCAGCTTGGGCGCGGGTAATTCACCCCTCCACTTT. Translated: CASSLGAGNSPLHF.

The chain carries TRBV7-6 and TRBJ1-1; D is undetermined. V was clipped by 0 bases and J by 1 base, with 9 bases between them. In germline, CDR1 is SGHVS, CDR2 FNYEAQ. This CDR3 has 15 residues. CDR3 nucleotide sequence: TGTGCCAGCAGCTTAGCGCTTCCCGGGAACACTGAAGCTTTCTTT. It is translated as CASSLALPGNTEAFF. Full variable domain (missing parts from reference TRBV7-6 and TRBJ1-1): GAGVSQSPRYKVTKRGQDVALRCDPISGHVSLYWYRQALGQGPEFLTYFNYEAQQDKSGLPNDRFSAERPEGSISTLTIQRTEQRDSAMYRCASSLALPGNTEAFFGQGTRLTVV.

The chain has TRBV9 and TRBJ2-1; TRBD2 matches at 8 bases. V trimming: 0 bases; J trimming: 6 bases; junction bases outside the gene matches: 5. The CDR3 covers 15 residues. Germline V CDR1 and CDR2: SGDLS, YYNGEE. The DNA for the CDR3 is TGTGCCAGCAGCGTAGTCGGGAGGGCCGCCAATGAGCAGTTCTTC. This gives the protein CASSVVGRAANEQFF.

The V gene is TRBV5-1, the J gene TRBJ1-6; 8 bases map to TRBD1. The trim removed 3 bases at V and 7 bases at J, leaving 12 bases unmatched. The CDR3 runs to 17 residues. Germline CDR1 and CDR2: SGHRS and YFSETQ. CDR3 in DNA: TGCGCCAGCAGCTCCAGGACGCTGACAGGGGTAAATTCACCCCTCCACTTT. This translates into CASSSRTLTGVNSPLHF.

The chain combines TRBV7-6 with TRBJ1-3, with unresolved D. Trimming took 0 bases from V and 0 from J, leaving 9 bases between them. Germline V gives CDR1 SGHVS, CDR2 FNYEAQ. This CDR3 is built from 16 residues. In nucleotides, the CDR3 is TGTGCCAGCAGCTTAGCGGAGCCTTACTCTGGAAACACCATATATTTT. Translating it yields CASSLAEPYSGNTIYF.

The genes are TRBV5-8 and TRBJ1-5; 9 bases align to TRBD1. J gave up 6 bases and V 4 bases, and 11 bases lay outside the gene matches. Germline loops: CDR1 SGHTS, CDR2 YDEGEE. The length of the CDR3 is 16 residues. The CDR3, as DNA: TGTGCCAGCAGCCCGCTCCTCAGACAGGGGGGTCAGCCCCAGCATTTT. Translating gives CASSPLLRQGGQPQHF.

V gene TRBV11-2 combines with J gene TRBJ2-3; TRBD2 matches 9 bases. This CDR3 comprises 15 residues. The germline V gene encodes CDR1 SGHAT and CDR2 FQNNGV. V shed 2 bases and J 0 bases; nucleotides not matched to a gene: 0. CDR3: CASSLTSGSTDTQYF. The CDR3 region has the DNA TGTGCCAGCAGCTTAACTAGCGGGAGCACAGATACGCAGTATTTT.